Shown below are 19 T cell receptor beta chains from a single sample sequenced in a study of tissue T cells after allogeneic stem cell transplantation. Here immunoSEQ multiplex PCR was the method, and the copy in TCRdb shows in-frame clones only, minus some. The top ten clones hold 20% to 25% of a sample with 6,000 or so clones, 59% of them seen once. The source material was tissue from the jejunum, sampled at autopsy. These receptors all come from a male donor aged 60 or over with lung cancer.

This clone was counted a few times. CDR3 residues: CASSLGANHEQYF. DNA of the CDR3: TGTGCCAGCAGCTTAGGGGCCAACCACGAGCAGTACTTC. The chain uses TRBV7-2 and TRBJ2-7; D ambiguous. Trimming cost V 1 base and J 5 bases, with 9 bases left between them. The CDR3 runs to 13 residues. The V gene's germline CDR1 is SGHTA and CDR2 FQGNSA.

Judged by abundance, this clone is large (0.1 to 1%). V is TRBV10-3 and J is TRBJ1-1; D gene ambiguous. Trimming left V 11 bases short and J 2 bases short, with 27 bases between. Germline assignment: CDR1 ENHRY and CDR2 SYGVKD. The CDR3 has 17 amino acids. CDR3 bases: TGTGCCGCCTCACCCTGGGCTCTCGACGCGCGAAACACTGAAGCTTTCTTT. This translates into CAASPWALDARNTEAFF.

This chain uses TRBV27 with TRBJ2-7; 10 bases fit TRBD1. This CDR3 is 15 amino acids long. Germline V gene lookup returns CDR1 MNHEY and CDR2 SMNVEV (reference sequence). V shed 4 bases, J shed 6 bases, and the junction held 9 bases outside the gene matches. The DNA of the CDR3 is TGTGCCAGCAGTTCCCCCGGGACAGGGGACGGCGAGCAGTACTTC. The encoded protein is CASSSPGTGDGEQYF.

This clone showed up just a few times. The chain combines TRBV23-1 with TRBJ2-7; TRBD2 is a possible D gene (6 bases). TRBV23-1 has ORF status, its function being uncertain. The CDR3 sequence is 19 residues long. V gave up 0 bases and J gave up 3 bases, with 24 bases separating them. The CDR3 sequence is CASSQSPRGRGSGVYEQYF. CDR3 coding DNA: TGCGCCAGCAGTCAATCACCCCGGGGTAGGGGTAGCGGTGTCTACGAGCAGTACTTC.

The CDR3 DNA reads as TGTGCCAGCAGTTACTCCTCGACAGGGGGCAATCAGCCCCAGCATTTT. Protein: CASSYSSTGGNQPQHF. V and J are TRBV6-5 and TRBJ1-5; 8 bases are a match to TRBD1. The length of the CDR3 is 16 residues. The V segment lost 0 bases and the J segment 2 bases; nucleotides outside the gene matches: 3. Germline loops: CDR1 MNHEY, CDR2 SVGAGI.

The J gene is TRBJ2-5, the V gene TRBV5-1; D is perhaps TRBD1 (6 bases). Germline V gene data show CDR1 as SGHRS and CDR2 as YFSETQ. The CDR3 totals 14 residues. Trimming took 0 bases from V and 3 from J, leaving 9 bases between them. CDR3 nucleotides: TGCGCCAGCAGCTTGGGTGGGACAAAAGAGACCCAGTACTTC. Protein product: CASSLGGTKETQYF. The full variable domain, in which reference TRBV5-1 and TRBJ2-5 provide the parts outside the CDR3, is KAGVTQTPRYLIKTRGQQVTLSCSPISGHRSVSWYQQTPGQGLQFLFEYFSETQRNKGNFPGRFSGRQFSNSRSEMNVSTLELGDSALYLCASSLGGTKETQYFGPGTRLLVL.

This clone has a handful of counts. This rearrangement joins TRBV20-1 to TRBJ1-2; D remains ambiguous. The germline CDR1 and CDR2 sequences are DFQATT and SNEGSKA (reference sequence). CDR3 length: 11 residues. V shed 4 bases and J shed 3 bases, with 6 bases lying between them. The chain's CDR3 is CSAKRDYGYTF. CDR3 DNA sequence: TGCAGTGCTAAGAGGGACTATGGCTACACCTTC.

This sequence joins TRBV6-2 or TRBV6-3 and TRBJ2-1; 12 nucleotides agree with TRBD2. Unmatched junction bases numbered 4, after V lost 4 bases and J lost 6 bases. CDR3 length: 15 residues. Germline lookup yields CDR1 MNHEY and CDR2 SVGEGT. The CDR3 protein is CASSLGLAGPNEQFF. DNA of the CDR3: TGTGCCAGCAGTTTAGGACTAGCGGGACCCAATGAGCAGTTCTTC.

This clone is a singleton in its sample. The chain recombines TRBV7-9 with TRBJ1-2; the match to TRBD1 covers 8 bases. CDR1 is SEHNR and CDR2 is FQNEAQ in the germline V gene (reference sequence). The CDR3 is 15 residues long. After removal of 2 bases from V and 8 bases from J, the junction contained 10 bases not matched to a gene. The CDR3 protein is CASSLPPGQAKGYTF. DNA for the CDR3: TGTGCCAGCAGCTTACCCCCGGGACAGGCTAAGGGCTACACCTTC.

The V and J genes are TRBV15 and TRBJ2-1; D possibly matches TRBD1 or TRBD2 (5 bases each). The CDR3 runs 13 residues. From germline, CDR1 is LNHNV and CDR2 YYDKDF (reference sequence). Trimming removed 10 bases at V and 7 bases at J, with 17 bases between. The CDR3 spells CASSIGTENEQFF. The CDR3 nucleotides read TGTGCCAGCTCGATAGGGACGGAAAATGAGCAGTTCTTC. The variable domain in full, completed from reference TRBV15 and TRBJ2-1, reads DAMVIQNPRYQVTQFGKPVTLSCSQTLNHNVMYWYQQKSSQAPKLLFHYYDKDFNNEADTPDNFQSRRPNTSFCFLDIRSPGLGDTAMYLCASSIGTENEQFFGPGTRLTVL.

This chain connects TRBV6-5 to TRBJ1-2; D perhaps matches TRBD1 (5 bases). This CDR3 contains 13 residues. Germline-derived CDR1 and CDR2 are MNHEY and SVGAGI. Trimming took 6 bases from V and 4 from J, leaving 12 bases between them. CDR3 nucleotides: TGTGCCAGCAGCCGGGGACGGAGCTATGGCTACACCTTC. It specifies CASSRGRSYGYTF.

V is TRBV19 and J is TRBJ1-1; 9 positions agree with TRBD1. CDR3 size: 15 residues. V trimming: 8 bases; J trimming: 6 bases; junction bases outside the gene matches: 13. Germline V lookup: CDR1 LNHDA, CDR2 SQIVND (reference sequence). In nucleotides, the CDR3 is TGTGCCAGTGGCGCTAATACAGGGGGCTTCCCTGAAGCTTTCTTT. This sequence encodes CASGANTGGFPEAFF.

The rearrangement uses TRBV30 and TRBJ2-2; D is perhaps TRBD1 (6 bases). CDR3 length: 14 residues. The V gene's germline CDR1 is GTSNPN and CDR2 SVGIG (reference sequence). V lost 0 bases and J 3 bases, leaving 8 bases between the germline ends. CDR3 residues: CAWSVSGDTGELFF. DNA for the CDR3: TGTGCCTGGAGTGTTTCAGGGGACACCGGGGAGCTGTTTTTT.

The chain has TRBV4-2 and TRBJ2-1; possibly TRBD2 for D (6 bases). The germline V and J ends were trimmed by 0 bases and 8 bases, with 14 bases remaining between them. In germline, CDR1 is LGHNA, CDR2 YNFKEQ. The CDR3 runs 15 residues. This chain's CDR3 is CASSQDERVSDEQFF. The CDR3 DNA sequence: TGTGCCAGCAGCCAAGATGAGCGGGTAAGTGATGAGCAGTTCTTC.

This sequence joins TRBV28 and TRBJ1-5; the D gene is possibly TRBD1 (5 bases). CDR1 and CDR2 (germline): MDHEN, SYDVKM. CDR3 length: 13 residues. V was pared by 5 bases and J by 4 bases, with 9 bases between. The CDR3 spells CASSHGGNQPQHF. CDR3 nucleotides: TGTGCCAGCAGTCACGGGGGGAATCAGCCCCAGCATTTT.

The chain uses TRBV4-3 and TRBJ1-1; TRBD1 aligns across 10 bases. V was clipped by 1 base and J by 4 bases; unmatched bases: 3. The CDR3 extends over 15 amino acids. Germline assignment: CDR1 LGHNA and CDR2 YSLEER. The CDR3 DNA sequence: TGCGCCAGCAGCCAAGCGACAGGGGGCTTCACTGAAGCTTTCTTT. Encoded protein: CASSQATGGFTEAFF.

The chain couples TRBV4-3 to TRBJ1-3; TRBD1 is a possible D gene (6 bases). The CDR3 covers 14 residues. Germline V gives CDR1 LGHNA, CDR2 YSLEER. V was trimmed by 3 bases and J by 2 bases, leaving 8 bases between them. CDR3 bases: TGCGCCAGCAGCCAGGAGGGGGCTGGAAACACCATATATTTT. Its translation is CASSQEGAGNTIYF.

This chain joins TRBV19 and TRBJ2-7, with D perhaps TRBD1 (6 bases). V shed 3 bases and J shed 4 bases, with 16 bases lying between them. The CDR3 totals 15 residues. Germline CDR1 reads LNHDA; CDR2 reads SQIVND (reference sequence). The CDR3 region has the DNA TGTGCCAGTAGTATTCGTAGGGACAAGGCATACGAGCAGTACTTC. This gives the protein CASSIRRDKAYEQYF.

The chain uses TRBV9 and TRBJ1-3; the D gene is possibly TRBD1 (5 bases). Germline V gene lookup returns CDR1 SGDLS and CDR2 YYNGEE. This CDR3 region has 16 residues. Between the trimmed V and J ends, which lost 1 base and 0 bases, there was a span of 11 bases. CDR3 residues: CASSVRGDLSGNTIYF. The CDR3 DNA reads as TGTGCCAGCAGCGTACGCGGGGACCTCTCTGGAAACACCATATATTTT.